This TCR beta chain stems from a study of control samples from healthy donors and cancer patients. TCRdb's copy holds only in-frame clones and misses some; the assay was immunoSEQ multiplex PCR. The profile shows under 200,000 clones, just over 90% of them singletons. Germline lookup yields CDR1 LNHDA and CDR2 SQIVND (reference sequence). Losses at the gene ends were 4 bases for V and 6 bases for J; bases not matched to a gene: 2. This CDR3 spans 14 amino acids. Sequences were obtained from blood. V usage is TRBV19 and J usage is TRBJ2-2, with 10 bases that match TRBD1. This clonotype was obtained from a woman aged 55-69 years in good health. CDR3 sequence (DNA): TGTGCCAGTAGTAGGGGACAGGGGCCCGGGGAGCTGTTTTTT. Protein sequence: CASSRGQGPGELFF.